The 10 T cell receptor beta chains below all came from one sample that was sequenced in a study of CD8 T cells in ankylosing spondylitis. TCRdb fed the 5' RACE reads into MiXCR, producing one record per CDR3 protein. The table shows 150,000 to 250,000 distinct CDR3 sequences, with around 13% occurring only once. Sequences were obtained from blood, either unsorted or a sorted T cell fraction (not recorded which). The source is a male donor with ankylosing spondylitis or in good health (not recorded which).

This clonotype was counted a few times. The chain couples TRBV12-3 or TRBV12-4 to TRBJ2-7, with TRBD1 matching 7 bases. This CDR3 region has 13 residues. V was pared by 5 bases and J by 4 bases, with 5 bases of the junction left unmatched. CDR3 protein: CASSPDRLYEQYF. The CDR3 DNA sequence: TGTGCCAGCAGTCCGGACAGGTTGTACGAGCAGTACTTC.

This clonotype was seen only a few times. The chain carries TRBV25-1 and TRBJ1-4; D gene uncertain. Trimming stripped 2 bases from V and 8 bases from J, with 3 bases between. Germline values: CDR1 MGHDK, CDR2 SYGVNS. This CDR3 has 11 residues. For the CDR3, the DNA is TGTGCCAGCAGTGAAGGAGAAAAACTGTTTTTT. This encodes CASSEGEKLFF.

The V call is TRBV6-2 or TRBV6-3, the J call TRBJ2-1; TRBD2 matches at 8 bases. CDR1 is MNHEY and CDR2 is SVGEGT in the germline V gene. This CDR3 comprises 15 residues. The V segment lost 7 bases and the J segment 4 bases; nucleotides outside the gene matches: 9. The CDR3 loop reads CASTPPVAGYNEQFF. The CDR3 nucleotides read TGTGCCAGCACCCCTCCAGTAGCGGGATACAATGAGCAGTTCTTC.

The sample holds many counts of this clonotype. The J gene is TRBJ2-5, the V gene TRBV9, with 13 bases lining up with TRBD2. V lost 3 bases, J lost 5 bases, and 7 bases stayed unmatched. This CDR3 comprises 16 residues. Germline V gene sequence: CDR1 SGDLS, CDR2 YYNGEE. The CDR3 sequence: CASSAGLAGVGETQYF. DNA of the CDR3: TGTGCCAGCAGCGCCGGACTAGCGGGAGTGGGCGAGACCCAGTACTTC.

The sample holds a few counts of this clonotype. The rearrangement links TRBV29-1 to TRBJ1-1; 9 bases fit TRBD1. Looked up from germline, CDR1 is SQVTM and CDR2 is ANQGSEA. V was pared by 3 bases and J by 7 bases, with 6 bases of the junction left unmatched. This CDR3 contains 13 residues. The CDR3 coding sequence is TGCAGCGTTGACTCCGGGACAGGGAATGAAGCTTTCTTT. Amino acids: CSVDSGTGNEAFF.

This clonotype was observed a handful of times. The chain links TRBV4-1 to TRBJ1-2, with 8 bases fitting TRBD1. V lost 0 bases to trimming and J lost 5 bases; unmatched junction nucleotides: 5. The CDR3 extends over 15 amino acids. The germline V gene encodes CDR1 MGHRA and CDR2 YSYEKL. CDR3 bases: TGCGCCAGCAGCCAAGAAGTCTACAGGGGGTATGGCTACACCTTC. Translation gives CASSQEVYRGYGYTF.

J is TRBJ2-1 and V is TRBV6-2 or TRBV6-3; 11 bases are shared with TRBD1. This CDR3 is 16 amino acids long. The germline gives CDR1 MNHEY, CDR2 SVGEGT. The V gene end was trimmed by 2 bases and the J gene end by 5 bases; junction bases not matched to a gene: 5. The CDR3 DNA sequence: TGTGCCAGCAGTTACCTGGGACAGGGGGACCACAATGAGCAGTTCTTC. Its protein product is CASSYLGQGDHNEQFF.

This clonotype was seen a handful of times. The genes are TRBV4-2 and TRBJ2-6; D uncertain. The CDR3 runs 15 residues. The germline V gene encodes CDR1 LGHNA and CDR2 YNFKEQ. V lost 3 bases and J 0 bases, leaving 6 bases between the germline ends. The CDR3 protein is CASSQENSGANVLTF. The CDR3 nucleotides read TGTGCCAGCAGCCAGGAAAACTCTGGGGCCAACGTCCTGACTTTC.

The V and J genes are TRBV10-3 and TRBJ2-3, with 8 nucleotides matching TRBD2. Germline V lookup: CDR1 ENHRY, CDR2 SYGVKD. J was trimmed by 4 bases and V by 2 bases; bases with no gene match: 5. The CDR3 contains 15 residues. DNA for the CDR3: TGTGCCATCAGTGAGCCTAGCGGGCAGGCAGATACGCAGTATTTT. This sequence encodes CAISEPSGQADTQYF.

The chain has TRBV5-1 and TRBJ1-1, with 7 bases identical to TRBD1. This CDR3 has 15 residues. The V gene end was trimmed by 0 bases and the J gene end by 2 bases; junction bases not matched to a gene: 4. Germline CDR1 is SGHRS and CDR2 is YFSETQ. The CDR3 DNA reads as TGCGCCAGCAGCTTGGTGGAGGGGGCTAACACTGAAGCTTTCTTT. This gives the protein CASSLVEGANTEAFF.